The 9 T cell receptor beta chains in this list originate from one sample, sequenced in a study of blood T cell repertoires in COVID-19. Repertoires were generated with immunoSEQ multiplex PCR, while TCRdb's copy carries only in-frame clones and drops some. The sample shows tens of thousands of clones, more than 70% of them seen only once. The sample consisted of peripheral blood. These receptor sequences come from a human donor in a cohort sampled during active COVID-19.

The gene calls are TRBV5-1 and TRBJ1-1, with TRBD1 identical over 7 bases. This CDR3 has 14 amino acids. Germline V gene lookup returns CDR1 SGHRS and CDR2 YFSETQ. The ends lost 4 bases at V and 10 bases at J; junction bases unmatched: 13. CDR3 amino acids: CASSPRTGQLGAFF. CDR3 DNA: TGCGCCAGCAGCCCTAGGACAGGCCAACTGGGAGCTTTCTTT. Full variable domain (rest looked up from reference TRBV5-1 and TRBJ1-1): KAGVTQTPRYLIKTRGQQVTLSCSPISGHRSVSWYQQTPGQGLQFLFEYFSETQRNKGNFPGRFSGRQFSNSRSEMNVSTLELGDSALYLCASSPRTGQLGAFFGQGTRLTVV.

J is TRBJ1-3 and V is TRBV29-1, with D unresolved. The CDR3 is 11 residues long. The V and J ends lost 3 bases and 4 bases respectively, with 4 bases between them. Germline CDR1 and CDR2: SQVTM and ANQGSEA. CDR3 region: CSVDEGNTIYF. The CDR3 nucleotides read TGCAGCGTTGATGAGGGAAACACCATATATTTT.

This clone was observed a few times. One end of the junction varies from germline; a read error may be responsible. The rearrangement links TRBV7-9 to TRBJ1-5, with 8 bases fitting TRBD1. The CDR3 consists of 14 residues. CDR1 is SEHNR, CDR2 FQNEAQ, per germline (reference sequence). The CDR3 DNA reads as TGTGCCAGCAGCTTAGGATATGTCGAGGACAGGGTGACTTTT. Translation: CASSLGYVEDRVTF. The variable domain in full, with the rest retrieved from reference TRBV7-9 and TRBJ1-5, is DTGVSQNPRHKITKRGQNVTFRCDPISEHNRLYWYRQTLGQGPEFLTYFQNEAQLEKSRLLSDRFSAERPKGSFSTLEIQRTEQGDSAMYLCASSLGYVEDRVTFGDGTRLSIL.

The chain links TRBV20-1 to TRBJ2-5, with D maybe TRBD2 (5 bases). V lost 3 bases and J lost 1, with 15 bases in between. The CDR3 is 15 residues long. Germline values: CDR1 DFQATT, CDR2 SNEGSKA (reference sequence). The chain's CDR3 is CSASNPGVAQETQYF. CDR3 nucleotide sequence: TGCAGTGCTAGTAATCCCGGGGTTGCCCAAGAGACCCAGTACTTC.

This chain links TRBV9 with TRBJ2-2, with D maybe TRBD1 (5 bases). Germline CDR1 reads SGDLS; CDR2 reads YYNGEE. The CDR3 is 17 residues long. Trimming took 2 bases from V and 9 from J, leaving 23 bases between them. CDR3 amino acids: CASSVRVGRKHQWELFF. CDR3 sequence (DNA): TGTGCCAGCAGCGTTCGTGTGGGGCGAAAACATCAATGGGAGCTGTTTTTT. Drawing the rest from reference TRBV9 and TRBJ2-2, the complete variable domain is DSGVTQTPKHLITATGQRVTLRCSPRSGDLSVYWYQQSLDQGLQFLIQYYNGEERAKGNILERFSAQQFPDLHSELNLSSLELGDSALYFCASSVRVGRKHQWELFFGEGSRLTVL.

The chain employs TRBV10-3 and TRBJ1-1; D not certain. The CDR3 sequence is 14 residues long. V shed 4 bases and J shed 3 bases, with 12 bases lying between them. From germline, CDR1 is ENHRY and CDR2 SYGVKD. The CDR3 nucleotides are TGTGCCATCAGTGTAACCCAGGAAGACACTGAAGCTTTCTTT. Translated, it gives CAISVTQEDTEAFF.

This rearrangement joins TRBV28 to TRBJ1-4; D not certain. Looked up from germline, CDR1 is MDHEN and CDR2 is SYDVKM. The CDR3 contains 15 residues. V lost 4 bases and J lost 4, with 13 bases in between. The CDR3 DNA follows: TGTGCCAGCAGTTCCTCGGACCGGGATAATGAAAAACTGTTTTTT. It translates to CASSSSDRDNEKLFF.

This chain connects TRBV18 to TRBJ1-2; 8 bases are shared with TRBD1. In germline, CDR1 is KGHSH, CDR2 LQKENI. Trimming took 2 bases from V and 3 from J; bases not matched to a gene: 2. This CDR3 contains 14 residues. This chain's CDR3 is CASSPDRGDYGYTF. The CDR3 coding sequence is TGTGCCAGCTCACCAGACAGGGGTGACTATGGCTACACCTTC.

Here the CDR3 DNA reads TGTGCCAGTAGTGTACAGGGGGCTCGTAGCAATCAGCCCCAGCATTTT. Amino acids: CASSVQGARSNQPQHF. This chain links TRBV19 with TRBJ1-5; TRBD1 matches 9 bases. With V trimmed by 5 bases and J by 0 bases, 5 bases remained unmatched. In germline, CDR1 is LNHDA, CDR2 SQIVND (reference sequence). The CDR3 runs 16 residues.